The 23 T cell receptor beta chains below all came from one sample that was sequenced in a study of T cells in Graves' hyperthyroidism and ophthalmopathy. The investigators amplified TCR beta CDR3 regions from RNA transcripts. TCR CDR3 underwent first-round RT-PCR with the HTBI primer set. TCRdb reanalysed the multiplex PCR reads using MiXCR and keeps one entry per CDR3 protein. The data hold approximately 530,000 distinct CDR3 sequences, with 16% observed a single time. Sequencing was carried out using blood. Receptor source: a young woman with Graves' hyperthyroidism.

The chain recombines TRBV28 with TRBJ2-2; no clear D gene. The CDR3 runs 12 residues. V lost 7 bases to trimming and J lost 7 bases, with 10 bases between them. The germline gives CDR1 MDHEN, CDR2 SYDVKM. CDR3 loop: CASNEYDGELFF. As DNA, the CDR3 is TGTGCCAGCAATGAGTACGACGGGGAGCTGTTTTTT.

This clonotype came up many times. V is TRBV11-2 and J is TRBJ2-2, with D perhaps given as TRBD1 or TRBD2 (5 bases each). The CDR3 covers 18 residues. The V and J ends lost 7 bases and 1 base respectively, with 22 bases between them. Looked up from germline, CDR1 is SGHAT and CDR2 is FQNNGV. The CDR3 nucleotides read TGTGCCAGCACCAGGCAATGGGGGAGAGGGAGGAACACCGGGGAGCTGTTTTTT. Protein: CASTRQWGRGRNTGELFF.

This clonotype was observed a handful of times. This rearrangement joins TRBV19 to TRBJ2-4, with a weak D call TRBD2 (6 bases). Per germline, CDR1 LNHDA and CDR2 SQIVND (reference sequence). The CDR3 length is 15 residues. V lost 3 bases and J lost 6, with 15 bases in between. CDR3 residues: CASSILAGWANIQYF. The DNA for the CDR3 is TGTGCCAGTAGTATCCTGGCGGGATGGGCAAACATTCAGTACTTC.

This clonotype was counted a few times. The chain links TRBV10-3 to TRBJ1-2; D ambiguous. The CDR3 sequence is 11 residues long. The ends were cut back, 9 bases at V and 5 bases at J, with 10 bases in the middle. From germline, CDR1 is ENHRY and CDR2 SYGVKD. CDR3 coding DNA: TGTGCCATTTCGGACGTATATGGCTACACCTTC. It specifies CAISDVYGYTF.

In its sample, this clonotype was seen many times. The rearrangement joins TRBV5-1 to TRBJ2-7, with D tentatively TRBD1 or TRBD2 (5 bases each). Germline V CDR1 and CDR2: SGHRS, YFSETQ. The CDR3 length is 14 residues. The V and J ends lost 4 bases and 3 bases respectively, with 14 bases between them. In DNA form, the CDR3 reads TGCGCCAGCAGCCTGTGGGACGCCAGCTACGAGCAGTACTTC. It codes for CASSLWDASYEQYF.

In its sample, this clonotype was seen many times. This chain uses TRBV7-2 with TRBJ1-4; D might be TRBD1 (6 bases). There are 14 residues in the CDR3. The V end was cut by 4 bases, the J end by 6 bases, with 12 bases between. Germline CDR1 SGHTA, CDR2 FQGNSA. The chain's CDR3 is CASSSDSRYEKLFF. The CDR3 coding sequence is TGTGCCAGCAGCTCGGACAGCAGATATGAAAAACTGTTTTTT.

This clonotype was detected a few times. This CDR3 is CASTAVGGVSNIQYF. The CDR3 DNA is TGTGCCAGCACCGCTGTTGGGGGGGTATCGAACATTCAGTACTTC. This chain joins TRBV7-9 and TRBJ2-4; 7 bases map to TRBD2. J was trimmed by 7 bases and V by 7 bases; bases with no gene match: 13. This CDR3 contains 15 residues. The germline gives CDR1 SEHNR, CDR2 FQNEAQ (reference sequence).

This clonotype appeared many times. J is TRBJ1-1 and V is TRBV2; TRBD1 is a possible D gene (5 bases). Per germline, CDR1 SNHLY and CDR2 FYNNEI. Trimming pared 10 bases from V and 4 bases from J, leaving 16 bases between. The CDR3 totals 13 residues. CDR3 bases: TGTGCCACACAGCAAGGGGAAGCCACTGAAGCTTTCTTT. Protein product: CATQQGEATEAFF.

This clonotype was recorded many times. CDR3 bases: TGTGCCAGCAGTTACTCGAATAAGGGACAGAATCAGCCCCAGCATTTT. Protein sequence: CASSYSNKGQNQPQHF. This chain connects TRBV6-5 to TRBJ1-5, with TRBD1 matching over 7 bases. The CDR3 spans 16 residues. CDR1 and CDR2 from the germline V gene are MNHEY and SVGAGI. Trimming cost V 0 bases and J 4 bases; bases outside gene matches: 6.

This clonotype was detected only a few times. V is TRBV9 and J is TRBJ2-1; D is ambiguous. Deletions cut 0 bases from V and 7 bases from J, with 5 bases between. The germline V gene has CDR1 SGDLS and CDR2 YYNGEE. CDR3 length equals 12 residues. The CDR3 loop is CASSVATNEQFF. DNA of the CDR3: TGTGCCAGCAGCGTAGCCACTAATGAGCAGTTCTTC.

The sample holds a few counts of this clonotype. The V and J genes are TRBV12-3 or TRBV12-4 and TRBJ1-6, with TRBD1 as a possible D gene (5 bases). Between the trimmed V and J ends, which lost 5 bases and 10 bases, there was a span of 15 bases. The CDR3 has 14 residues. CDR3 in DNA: TGTGCCAGCAGTCGAGACAGATATGAATCACCCCTCCACTTT. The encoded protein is CASSRDRYESPLHF.

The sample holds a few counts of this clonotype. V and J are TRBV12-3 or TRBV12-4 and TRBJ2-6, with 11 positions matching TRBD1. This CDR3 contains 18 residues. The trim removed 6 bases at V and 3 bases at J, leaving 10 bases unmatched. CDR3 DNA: TGTGCCAGCAGGTGGAGGGACAGGGGGGTGGGTGGGGCCAACGTCCTGACTTTC. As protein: CASRWRDRGVGGANVLTF.

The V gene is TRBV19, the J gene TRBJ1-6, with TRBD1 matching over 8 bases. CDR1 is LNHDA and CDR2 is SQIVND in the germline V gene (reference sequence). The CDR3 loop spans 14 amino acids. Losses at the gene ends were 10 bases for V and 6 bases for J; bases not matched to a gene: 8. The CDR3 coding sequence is TGTGCCACCCGGACAGGGCGACGTAATTCACCCCTCCACTTT. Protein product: CATRTGRRNSPLHF.

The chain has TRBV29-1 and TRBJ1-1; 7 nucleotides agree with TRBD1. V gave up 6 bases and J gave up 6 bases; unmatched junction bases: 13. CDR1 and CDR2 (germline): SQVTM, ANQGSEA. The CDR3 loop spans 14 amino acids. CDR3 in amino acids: CSVAGPQGFPEAFF. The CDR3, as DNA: TGCAGCGTGGCGGGACCACAGGGGTTCCCTGAAGCTTTCTTT.

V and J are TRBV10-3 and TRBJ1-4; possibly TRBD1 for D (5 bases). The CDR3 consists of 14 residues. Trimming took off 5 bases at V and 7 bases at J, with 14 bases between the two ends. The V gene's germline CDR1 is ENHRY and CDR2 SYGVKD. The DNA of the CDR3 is TGTGCCATCAGTCCGTCGGACATGAGTGAAAAACTGTTTTTT. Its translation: CAISPSDMSEKLFF.

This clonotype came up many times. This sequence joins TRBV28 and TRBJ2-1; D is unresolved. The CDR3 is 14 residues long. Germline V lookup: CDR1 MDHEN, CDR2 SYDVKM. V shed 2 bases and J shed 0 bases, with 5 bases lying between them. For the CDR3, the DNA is TGTGCCAGCAGTTTACCCAGCTCCTACAATGAGCAGTTCTTC. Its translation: CASSLPSSYNEQFF.

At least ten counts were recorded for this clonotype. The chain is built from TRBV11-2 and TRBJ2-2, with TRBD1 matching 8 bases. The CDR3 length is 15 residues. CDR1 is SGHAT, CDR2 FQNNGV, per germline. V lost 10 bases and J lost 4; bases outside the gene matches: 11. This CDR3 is CATLGQGRVTGELFF. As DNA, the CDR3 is TGTGCCACCCTAGGACAGGGACGGGTCACCGGGGAGCTGTTTTTT.

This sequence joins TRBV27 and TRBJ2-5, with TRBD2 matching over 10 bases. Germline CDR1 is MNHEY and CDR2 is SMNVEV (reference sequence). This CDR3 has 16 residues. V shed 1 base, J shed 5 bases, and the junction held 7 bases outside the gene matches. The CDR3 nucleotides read TGTGCCAGCAGTTTATACCCTAGCGGGAGCTGGGAGACCCAGTACTTC. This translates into CASSLYPSGSWETQYF.

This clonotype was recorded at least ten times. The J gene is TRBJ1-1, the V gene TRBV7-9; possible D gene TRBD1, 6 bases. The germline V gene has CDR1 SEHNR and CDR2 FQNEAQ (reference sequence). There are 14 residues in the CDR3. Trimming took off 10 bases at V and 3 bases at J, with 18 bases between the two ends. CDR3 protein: CATGGPGVHTEAFF. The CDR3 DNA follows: TGTGCCACCGGGGGGCCAGGGGTACACACTGAAGCTTTCTTT.

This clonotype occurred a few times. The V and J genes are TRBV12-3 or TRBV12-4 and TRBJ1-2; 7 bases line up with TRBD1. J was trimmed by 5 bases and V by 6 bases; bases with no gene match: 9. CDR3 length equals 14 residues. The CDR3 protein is CASRHKGAQYGYTF. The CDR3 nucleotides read TGTGCCAGCAGACATAAGGGGGCGCAGTATGGCTACACCTTC.

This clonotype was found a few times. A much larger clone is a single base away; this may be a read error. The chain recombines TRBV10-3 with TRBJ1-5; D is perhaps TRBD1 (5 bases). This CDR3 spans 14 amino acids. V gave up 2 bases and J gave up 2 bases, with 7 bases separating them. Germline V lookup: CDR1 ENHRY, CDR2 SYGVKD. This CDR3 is CAISEGGGNQPQHF. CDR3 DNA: TGTGCCATCAGTGAGGGGGGTGGCAATCAGCCCCAGCATTTT.

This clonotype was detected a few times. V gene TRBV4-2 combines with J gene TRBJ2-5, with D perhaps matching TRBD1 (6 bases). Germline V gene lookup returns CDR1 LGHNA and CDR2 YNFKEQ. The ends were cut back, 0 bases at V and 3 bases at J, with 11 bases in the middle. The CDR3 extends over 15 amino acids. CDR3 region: CASSQDRRTEETQYF. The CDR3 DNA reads TGTGCCAGCAGCCAAGATAGGAGGACAGAAGAGACCCAGTACTTC.

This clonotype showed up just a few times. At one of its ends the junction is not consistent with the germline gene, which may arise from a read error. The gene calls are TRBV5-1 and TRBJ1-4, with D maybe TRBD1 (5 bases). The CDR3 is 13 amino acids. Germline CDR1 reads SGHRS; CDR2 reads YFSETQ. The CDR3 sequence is CASSLAGNENLFF. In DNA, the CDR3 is TGCGCCAGCAGCTTGGCAGGGAATGAAAATCTGTTTTTT.